The text below deals with one TCR beta chain. This CDR3 has 14 residues. Germline V gene sequence: CDR1 ENHRY, CDR2 SYGVKD. After removal of 4 bases from V and 8 bases from J, the junction contained 8 bases not matched to a gene. As it was prepared, the TCRbeta library received unique molecular identifiers. TCRdb reanalysed the PCR reads using MiXCR and keeps one entry per CDR3 protein. In the table there are about 300,000 distinct CDR3 sequences, 10% of which are singletons. These data belong to a study of T-cell reconstitution after alpha-beta-depleted transplantation in children. Source: PBMCs, taken before TCRalphabeta/CD19-depleted stem cell transplant. This rearrangement joins TRBV10-3 to TRBJ1-2; 9 bases map to TRBD1. The clonotype comes from a boy younger than two with acute myeloid leukemia, due to receive a stem cell transplant. DNA for the CDR3: TGTGCCATCAGTGTTGGGGACAGGGTTACCGGCTACACCTTC. It codes for CAISVGDRVTGYTF.